This T cell receptor beta chain came from a study of cytomegalovirus exposure and HLA in healthy donors. Study findings and constraints: In vitro data verified a few CMV-associated chains as specific for CMV antigens. Indistinguishability led to the exclusion of some V segments, TRBV6-2 and TRBV6-3 included. In most subjects, TCR beta sequences reportedly gave accurate predictions of HLA-A and HLA-B alleles.

Turning to this clone: Its antigen is as yet unknown.

CDR3 length: 15 amino acids. Germline CDR1 SGHTA, CDR2 FQGNSA. J gave up 2 bases and V 5 bases, and 9 bases lay outside the gene matches. The primer mix had 60 Vbeta and 13 Jbeta primers. This table comes from immunoSEQ multiplex PCR, and its TCRdb copy is limited to in-frame clones, with some not included. Found here are under 95,000 clones; the top ten clones hold less than 0.6%. The TCR sequence derives from a man aged 45-65 years in good health and CMV-seronegative. This chain uses TRBV7-2 with TRBJ2-7, with 7 positions matching TRBD2. Sequencing was performed on PBMCs. CDR3 loop: CASSLAGDKTYEQYF. The CDR3 DNA follows: TGTGCCAGCAGCCTGGCGGGAGATAAGACCTACGAGCAGTACTTC. The variable domain in full, completed from reference TRBV7-2 and TRBJ2-7, reads GAGVSQSPSNKVTEKGKDVELRCDPISGHTALYWYRQSLGQGLEFLIYFQGNSAPDKSGLPSDRFSAERTGGSVSTLTIQRTQQEDSAVYLCASSLAGDKTYEQYFGPGTRLTVT.